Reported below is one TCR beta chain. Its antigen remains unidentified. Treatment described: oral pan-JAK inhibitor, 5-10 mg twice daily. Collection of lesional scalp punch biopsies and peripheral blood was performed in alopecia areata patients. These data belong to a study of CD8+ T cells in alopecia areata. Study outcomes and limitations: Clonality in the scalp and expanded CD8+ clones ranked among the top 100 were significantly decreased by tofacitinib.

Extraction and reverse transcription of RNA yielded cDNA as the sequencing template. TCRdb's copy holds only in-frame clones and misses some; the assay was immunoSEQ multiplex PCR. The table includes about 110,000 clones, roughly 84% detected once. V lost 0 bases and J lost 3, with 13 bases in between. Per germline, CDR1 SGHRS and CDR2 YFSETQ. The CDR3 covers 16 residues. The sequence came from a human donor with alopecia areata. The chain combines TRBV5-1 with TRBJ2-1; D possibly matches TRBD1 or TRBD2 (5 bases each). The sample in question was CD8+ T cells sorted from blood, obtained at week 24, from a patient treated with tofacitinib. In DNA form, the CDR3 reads TGCGCCAGCAGCTTGGGCCCCAGGGACCACTACAATGAGCAGTTCTTC. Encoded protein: CASSLGPRDHYNEQFF.